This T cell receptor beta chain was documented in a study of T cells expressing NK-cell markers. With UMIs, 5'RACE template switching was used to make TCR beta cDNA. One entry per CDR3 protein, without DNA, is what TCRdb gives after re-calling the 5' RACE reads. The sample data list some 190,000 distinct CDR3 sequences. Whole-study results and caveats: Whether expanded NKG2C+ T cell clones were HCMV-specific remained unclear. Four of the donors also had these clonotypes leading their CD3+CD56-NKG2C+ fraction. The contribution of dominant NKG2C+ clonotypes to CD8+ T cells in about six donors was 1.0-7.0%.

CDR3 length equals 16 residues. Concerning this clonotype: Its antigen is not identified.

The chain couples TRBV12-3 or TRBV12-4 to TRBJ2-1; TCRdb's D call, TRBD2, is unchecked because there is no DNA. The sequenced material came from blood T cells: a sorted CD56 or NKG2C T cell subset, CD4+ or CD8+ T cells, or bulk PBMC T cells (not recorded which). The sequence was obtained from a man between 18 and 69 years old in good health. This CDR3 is CASSSLAGGRNNEQFF.